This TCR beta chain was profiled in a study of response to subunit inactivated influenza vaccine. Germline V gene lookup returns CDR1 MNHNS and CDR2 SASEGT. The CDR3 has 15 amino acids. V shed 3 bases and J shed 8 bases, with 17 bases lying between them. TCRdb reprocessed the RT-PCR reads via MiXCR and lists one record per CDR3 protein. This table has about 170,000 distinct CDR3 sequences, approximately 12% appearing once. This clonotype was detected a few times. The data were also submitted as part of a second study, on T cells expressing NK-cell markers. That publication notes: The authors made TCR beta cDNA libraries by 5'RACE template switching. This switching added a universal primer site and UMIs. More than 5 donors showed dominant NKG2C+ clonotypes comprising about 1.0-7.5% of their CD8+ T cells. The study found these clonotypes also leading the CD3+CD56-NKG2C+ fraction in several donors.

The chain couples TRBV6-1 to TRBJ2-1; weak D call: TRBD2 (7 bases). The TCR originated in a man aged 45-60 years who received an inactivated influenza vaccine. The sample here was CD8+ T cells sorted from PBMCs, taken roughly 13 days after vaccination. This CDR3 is CASSDLAGGGDEQFF. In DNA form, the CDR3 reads TGTGCCAGCAGTGACCTAGCCGGAGGGGGGGATGAGCAGTTCTTC.